This TCR beta chain was observed in a study of T cells in Graves' hyperthyroidism and ophthalmopathy. Overall study: Specimen type is peripheral blood, collected at initial diagnosis prior to any treatment.

RNA transcripts were the template for amplifying TCR beta CDR3 regions. During a first-round RT-PCR of the TCR CDR3, the HTBI primer set was used. TCRdb independently ran MiXCR on the multiplex PCR reads; one entry per CDR3 protein. This sample has 600,000 to 700,000 distinct CDR3 sequences, with roughly 14% found just once. Exclusion followed for patients with uncontrolled infection, other autoimmune disease, pregnancy or lactation. PBMCs stemmed from around 10 ml fresh peripheral blood. The CDR3 spans 12 residues. CDR1 is MNHNS, CDR2 SASEGT, per germline. Trimming shortened V by 2 bases and J by 0 bases, and 1 base separated the two germline ends. General study results and limits: Most clonotypes expanded in thyroid above 0.001 were likewise present in blood.

Ten or more counts support this clonotype. Its antigen is still unknown. Material: blood. This TCR came from a woman between 40 and 55 years old with Graves' ophthalmopathy. This chain uses TRBV6-1 with TRBJ1-1; D is undetermined. This CDR3 is CASSELNTEAFF. In nucleotides, the CDR3 is TGTGCCAGCAGTGAACTGAACACTGAAGCTTTCTTT.